The 12 T cell receptor beta chains below were found in one sample sequenced in a study of shared clonotypes between healthy human individuals. Libraries were prepared by immunoSEQ multiplex PCR; TCRdb keeps only in-frame clonotypes and omits some of them. This table holds about 680,000 clones, under 95% found once. Naive CD8 cells, CD45RO-negative and positively selected for CCR7, excluded terminally differentiated effector memory CD45RA+ cells. Sequencing was carried out using naive CD8+ T cells sorted from blood. Every receptor here comes from a man aged 25-45 years in good health.

The CDR3 loop reads CASSSKRLALEQYF. DNA of the CDR3: TGTGCCAGCAGCTCCAAGAGACTAGCGCTCGAGCAGTACTTC. The rearrangement joins TRBV7-9 to TRBJ2-7, with 8 bases aligning to TRBD2. There are 14 residues in the CDR3. Germline V CDR1 and CDR2: SEHNR, FQNEAQ (reference sequence). J gave up 6 bases and V 4 bases, and 8 bases lay outside the gene matches. The whole variable domain, filled in from reference TRBV7-9 and TRBJ2-7, reads DTGVSQNPRHKITKRGQNVTFRCDPISEHNRLYWYRQTLGQGPEFLTYFQNEAQLEKSRLLSDRFSAERPKGSFSTLEIQRTEQGDSAMYLCASSSKRLALEQYFGPGTRLTVT.

The V gene is TRBV7-9, the J gene TRBJ2-1; no reliable D call. The V and J ends lost 5 bases and 7 bases respectively, with 12 bases between them. Germline assignment: CDR1 SEHNR and CDR2 FQNEAQ (reference sequence). This CDR3 contains 13 residues. The CDR3 protein is CASSPSSSNEQFF. CDR3 sequence (DNA): TGTGCCAGCAGCCCCTCATCGAGTAATGAGCAGTTCTTC.

This clone turned up a few times. The rearrangement joins TRBV7-2 to TRBJ2-7; 11 bases match TRBD2. Germline V gene sequence: CDR1 SGHTA, CDR2 FQGNSA. The V gene end was trimmed by 6 bases and the J gene end by 3 bases; junction bases not matched to a gene: 7. The CDR3 is made up of 15 amino acids. CDR3 DNA: TGTGCCAGCAGTTCAATAGCGGGAGGGATCTACGAGCAGTACTTC. Encoded protein: CASSSIAGGIYEQYF.

CDR3 sequence reads: CAISANWGDEQYF. The CDR3 DNA reads TGTGCCATCAGCGCCAACTGGGGGGACGAGCAGTACTTC. The chain couples TRBV10-3 to TRBJ2-7, with TRBD2 as a possible D gene (6 bases). The CDR3 is made up of 13 amino acids. The germline gives CDR1 ENHRY, CDR2 SYGVKD. The germline V and J ends were trimmed by 6 bases and 5 bases, with 14 bases remaining between them.

The gene calls are TRBV28 and TRBJ1-2, with D unclear. The CDR3 runs 15 residues. V lost 2 bases to trimming and J lost 2 bases, with 12 bases between them. The germline gives CDR1 MDHEN, CDR2 SYDVKM. CDR3 region: CASSLIRGGNYGYTF. CDR3 nucleotides: TGTGCCAGCAGTTTAATCCGGGGAGGGAACTATGGCTACACCTTC.

The gene calls are TRBV29-1 and TRBJ2-7; a weak D match, TRBD2 (5 bases). Trimming pared 6 bases from V and 4 bases from J, leaving 22 bases between. There are 15 residues in the CDR3. CDR1 and CDR2 (germline): SQVTM, ANQGSEA. CDR3 sequence reads: CSVVYSDGDRYEQYF. CDR3 DNA: TGCAGCGTGGTGTATAGTGACGGGGATAGGTACGAGCAGTACTTC.

The rearrangement joins TRBV27 to TRBJ2-7; 8 bases agree with TRBD2. Per germline, CDR1 MNHEY and CDR2 SMNVEV (reference sequence). The CDR3 runs 14 residues. The V segment lost 6 bases and the J segment 2 bases; nucleotides outside the gene matches: 6. The CDR3 DNA sequence: TGTGCCAGCAGCTCAACTAGCGGCGCCTACGAGCAGTACTTC. It yields the protein CASSSTSGAYEQYF.

CDR3 sequence: CASSLTGGQGAREQYF. The CDR3 nucleotides are TGTGCCAGCAGCTTAACAGGGGGACAGGGGGCGCGCGAGCAGTACTTC. The V and J genes are TRBV11-2 and TRBJ2-7; 12 bases map to TRBD1. The V segment lost 2 bases and the J segment 6 bases; nucleotides outside the gene matches: 8. CDR1 is SGHAT and CDR2 is FQNNGV in the germline V gene. This CDR3 region has 16 residues.

The chain employs TRBV11-2 and TRBJ2-1; no clear D gene. Germline lookup yields CDR1 SGHAT and CDR2 FQNNGV. V dropped 5 bases and J dropped 5 bases, with 19 bases sitting between them. The CDR3 has 16 residues. The chain's CDR3 is CASSPLTQTLDNEQFF. Here the CDR3 DNA reads TGTGCCAGCAGCCCCCTAACTCAGACTTTGGACAATGAGCAGTTCTTC.

The chain recombines TRBV4-1 with TRBJ2-1, with D perhaps given as TRBD1 or TRBD2 (5 bases each). Trimming removed 0 bases at V and 6 bases at J, with 9 bases between. Germline CDR1 MGHRA, CDR2 YSYEKL. The CDR3 totals 14 residues. The CDR3 nucleotides are TGCGCCAGCAGCCAAGAGAGGGGACGCAATGAGCAGTTCTTC. Translation: CASSQERGRNEQFF.

This chain joins TRBV7-9 and TRBJ2-1, with D maybe TRBD1 (5 bases). Trimming cost V 5 bases and J 6 bases, with 14 bases left between them. The germline CDR1 and CDR2 sequences are SEHNR and FQNEAQ (reference sequence). The CDR3 spans 14 residues. The CDR3 spells CASSPRAGFNEQFF. The CDR3 bases are TGTGCCAGCAGCCCCAGGGCAGGGTTCAATGAGCAGTTCTTC.

V is TRBV19 and J is TRBJ2-1; 10 bases match TRBD2. This CDR3 contains 15 residues. The ends lost 4 bases at V and 8 bases at J; junction bases unmatched: 8. Germline loops: CDR1 LNHDA, CDR2 SQIVND (reference sequence). This chain's CDR3 is CASSSTSGRVYEQFF. CDR3 nucleotides: TGTGCCAGTAGTAGTACAAGCGGGAGGGTCTATGAGCAGTTCTTC.